This T cell receptor (beta chain) was obtained from a study of tumour-infiltrating T cells in Burkitt lymphoma. Looking at the study overall: Survival, overall and progression-free, tracked with productive clonality.

This clone was seen more than once but under ten times. CDR1 and CDR2 from the germline V gene are SQVTM and ANQGSEA. CDR3 length: 15 amino acids. Between the trimmed V and J ends, which lost 3 bases and 0 bases, there was a span of 12 bases. TCRdb's copy holds only in-frame clones and misses some; the assay was immunoSEQ multiplex PCR. The table lists 15,000 to 20,000 clones, roughly 79% of them singletons, with less than 2.5% in the top ten. This TCR derives from a human donor with diffuse large B-cell lymphoma. This chain uses TRBV29-1 with TRBJ2-1, with D possibly matching TRBD2 (6 bases). Sequences were obtained from tumor tissue. Here the CDR3 reads CSVEGSGLSYNEQFF. The CDR3 bases are TGCAGCGTTGAGGGTAGCGGCCTCTCCTACAATGAGCAGTTCTTC.